The 30 T cell receptor beta chains listed next were all sequenced from one sample in a study of T cells in Graves' hyperthyroidism and ophthalmopathy. What was amplified from RNA transcripts were TCR beta CDR3 regions. The HTBI primer set drove a first-round RT-PCR of the TCR CDR3. MiXCR, run by TCRdb on the multiplex PCR reads, gives a single entry per CDR3 protein. The sample includes about 560,000 distinct CDR3 sequences, 16% of them seen just once. The sequencing sample was made of blood. The receptors come from a woman between 18 and 29 years old with Graves' hyperthyroidism.

This clonotype was seen many times. This chain joins TRBV2 and TRBJ1-1; 9 bases line up with TRBD1. CDR3 length: 14 residues. Germline V gene lookup returns CDR1 SNHLY and CDR2 FYNNEI. Germline trimming cut 6 bases from V and 4 bases from J; bases unmatched to any gene: 6. In DNA, the CDR3 is TGTGCCAGCAGAACCGGGACAGGGAGCACTGAAGCTTTCTTT. Translation: CASRTGTGSTEAFF.

This clonotype was recorded at least ten times. V usage is TRBV20-1 and J usage is TRBJ2-1; 9 bases are shared with TRBD2. CDR3 size: 15 residues. Germline V CDR1 and CDR2: DFQATT, SNEGSKA (reference sequence). V was clipped by 3 bases and J by 5 bases; unmatched bases: 8. The DNA for the CDR3 is TGCAGTGCTAGTTCCGGGCTAGCGGGGAACAATGAGCAGTTCTTC. Protein sequence: CSASSGLAGNNEQFF.

This clonotype was detected a few times. The chain carries TRBV6-1 and TRBJ2-2; no clear D gene. This CDR3 region has 15 residues. Germline CDR1 reads MNHNS; CDR2 reads SASEGT. Trimming left V 6 bases short and J 0 bases short, with 11 bases between. CDR3 nucleotides: TGTGCCAGCAGCGAGACTGGGACGAACACCGGGGAGCTGTTTTTT. Translation: CASSETGTNTGELFF.

This clonotype was counted at least ten times. The chain couples TRBV7-9 to TRBJ1-1; tentative D call: TRBD1 (5 bases). This CDR3 is 14 amino acids long. Germline V CDR1 and CDR2: SEHNR, FQNEAQ (reference sequence). The V and J ends lost 7 bases and 0 bases respectively, with 12 bases between them. The CDR3 is CASIIGGVNTEAFF. In DNA form, the CDR3 reads TGTGCCAGCATCATTGGGGGAGTGAACACTGAAGCTTTCTTT.

A few counts support this clonotype. This chain joins TRBV30 and TRBJ2-7; D ambiguous. Germline V gene data show CDR1 as GTSNPN and CDR2 as SVGIG (reference sequence). Trimming removed 0 bases at V and 13 bases at J, with 22 bases between. The CDR3 loop spans 14 amino acids. DNA of the CDR3: TGTGCCTGGAGTGTACAAAAGGGTTGGGCGGAGAGATACTTC. Its protein product is CAWSVQKGWAERYF.

The V call is TRBV12-3 or TRBV12-4, the J call TRBJ2-1, with 12 bases that match TRBD1. This CDR3 region has 18 residues. J gave up 2 bases and V 5 bases, and 10 bases lay outside the gene matches. CDR3 bases: TGTGCCAGCAGTCCCGGGACAGGGGGCGTGGGCCCCTACAATGAGCAGTTCTTC. Protein: CASSPGTGGVGPYNEQFF.

The CDR3, as DNA: TGTGCCAGTAGTATCCTTCTAAGGGCCCCCAAGGAAAAACTGTTTTTT. It yields the protein CASSILLRAPKEKLFF. The chain links TRBV19 to TRBJ1-4, with D hard to call. Trimming left V 3 bases short and J 8 bases short, with 19 bases between. Germline V lookup: CDR1 LNHDA, CDR2 SQIVND (reference sequence). The CDR3 has 16 amino acids.

The chain links TRBV4-1 to TRBJ2-1, with unresolved D. Deletions cut 0 bases from V and 0 bases from J, with 6 bases between. This CDR3 is built from 15 residues. CDR1 and CDR2 (germline): MGHRA, YSYEKL. The CDR3 protein is CASSQDDFSYNEQFF. In DNA form, the CDR3 reads TGCGCCAGCAGCCAAGATGACTTCTCCTACAATGAGCAGTTCTTC.

This clonotype was observed many times. CDR3 sequence: CASSGFRDPRGETQYF. As DNA, the CDR3 is TGTGCCAGCAGTGGATTCCGGGACCCCAGAGGGGAGACCCAGTACTTC. The chain has TRBV6-1 and TRBJ2-5; possibly TRBD1 or TRBD2 for D (5 bases each). The CDR3 runs 16 residues. Germline V gene sequence: CDR1 MNHNS, CDR2 SASEGT. The V end was cut by 4 bases, the J end by 5 bases, with 20 bases between.

The V and J genes are TRBV20-1 and TRBJ2-4; D remains ambiguous. The germline gives CDR1 DFQATT, CDR2 SNEGSKA (reference sequence). The germline V and J ends were trimmed by 6 bases and 2 bases, with 14 bases remaining between them. This CDR3 is 14 amino acids long. The CDR3 spells CSASQWGPKNIQYF. The CDR3, as DNA: TGCAGTGCGAGCCAGTGGGGTCCCAAAAACATTCAGTACTTC.

J is TRBJ1-6 and V is TRBV15, with D unclear. CDR1 is LNHNV and CDR2 is YYDKDF in the germline V gene (reference sequence). The V and J ends lost 4 bases and 6 bases respectively, with 7 bases between them. The CDR3 consists of 13 residues. CDR3 nucleotides: TGTGCCACCAGCACTATTGGTAATTCACCCCTCCACTTT. Protein: CATSTIGNSPLHF.

V gene TRBV6-5 combines with J gene TRBJ2-2; TRBD1 agrees at 7 bases. The CDR3 covers 17 residues. Trimming cost V 4 bases and J 8 bases; bases outside gene matches: 16. Germline CDR1 MNHEY, CDR2 SVGAGI. The CDR3 bases are TGTGCCAGCAGTTTCCGACAGGGTCTGCCCAATACGGGGGAGCTGTTTTTT. It encodes CASSFRQGLPNTGELFF.

This clonotype occurred many times. The V call is TRBV5-1, the J call TRBJ2-1, with 8 nucleotides matching TRBD2. In germline, CDR1 is SGHRS, CDR2 YFSETQ. Trimming removed 0 bases from V and 10 bases from J; junction bases left unmatched: 6. The CDR3 totals 14 residues. The DNA of the CDR3 is TGCGCCAGCAGCTTGGACGGGAGGGCCCGGGAGCAGTTCTTC. It encodes CASSLDGRAREQFF.

The chain couples TRBV19 to TRBJ2-7, with D tentatively TRBD1 (6 bases). The V end lost 5 bases, the J end lost 6 bases, and 17 bases lay between the germline ends. Looked up from germline, CDR1 is LNHDA and CDR2 is SQIVND (reference sequence). This CDR3 comprises 14 residues. CDR3 sequence: CASSASRGVGEQYF. CDR3 in DNA: TGTGCCAGTAGTGCATCCAGGGGAGTGGGCGAGCAGTACTTC.

This clonotype came up a few times. V gene TRBV20-1 combines with J gene TRBJ1-2; D may be TRBD1 (5 bases). Germline V gives CDR1 DFQATT, CDR2 SNEGSKA (reference sequence). Trimming removed 4 bases from V and 4 bases from J, with 13 bases in between. The CDR3 runs 13 residues. CDR3 protein: CSANTAGGYGYTF. In nucleotides, the CDR3 is TGCAGTGCTAACACGGCTGGGGGCTATGGCTACACCTTC.

This clonotype was seen a handful of times. CDR3 residues: CASSNRDSLADEQYF. CDR3 in DNA: TGTGCCAGCAGCAACCGGGACTCGCTCGCGGACGAGCAGTACTTC. This chain joins TRBV7-2 and TRBJ2-7; D possibly corresponds to TRBD2 (6 bases). V shed 5 bases and J shed 5 bases, with 19 bases lying between them. The CDR3 sequence is 15 residues long. CDR1 and CDR2 from the germline V gene are SGHTA and FQGNSA.

This clonotype was observed many times. V is TRBV28 and J is TRBJ2-1, with D perhaps matching TRBD2 (6 bases). The CDR3 length is 14 residues. V was pared by 7 bases and J by 0 bases, with 10 bases between. From germline, CDR1 is MDHEN and CDR2 SYDVKM. The CDR3 bases are TGTGCCAGCACTTGGCGGGACTCCTACAATGAGCAGTTCTTC. Its translation: CASTWRDSYNEQFF.

The sample holds one count of this clonotype. The genes are TRBV19 and TRBJ2-1, with D uncertain. From germline, CDR1 is LNHDA and CDR2 SQIVND (reference sequence). Trimming cost V 6 bases and J 0 bases, with 6 bases left between them. CDR3 length equals 13 residues. CDR3 residues: CASSSPSYNEQFF. CDR3 bases: TGTGCCAGTAGCTCACCCTCCTACAATGAGCAGTTCTTC. The whole variable domain, filled in from reference TRBV19 and TRBJ2-1, reads DGGITQSPKYLFRKEGQNVTLSCEQNLNHDAMYWYRQDPGQGLRLIYYSQIVNDFQKGDIAEGYSVSREKKESFPLTVTSAQKNPTAFYLCASSSPSYNEQFFGPGTRLTVL.

The chain has TRBV29-1 and TRBJ2-7; 10 positions agree with TRBD1. The V gene's germline CDR1 is SQVTM and CDR2 ANQGSEA. J gave up 4 bases and V 6 bases, and 3 bases lay outside the gene matches. CDR3 size: 12 residues. In DNA, the CDR3 is TGCAGCGTATGGACAGGGGGGTACGAGCAGTACTTC. Protein product: CSVWTGGYEQYF.

Ten or more counts support this clonotype. The CDR3: CASSFDRSYGYTF. CDR3 nucleotide sequence: TGTGCCAGCAGCTTTGACAGGAGCTATGGCTACACCTTC. The rearrangement links TRBV11-2 to TRBJ1-2; D is possibly TRBD1 (6 bases). V was pared by 3 bases and J by 4 bases, with 9 bases between. Germline assignment: CDR1 SGHAT and CDR2 FQNNGV. The CDR3 runs to 13 residues.

J is TRBJ2-1 and V is TRBV7-2; D is uncertain. Germline V gene lookup returns CDR1 SGHTA and CDR2 FQGNSA. This CDR3 has 13 residues. Trimming left V 1 base short and J 8 bases short, with 9 bases between. The CDR3 protein is CASSLGDWDEQFF. DNA for the CDR3: TGTGCCAGCAGCTTAGGAGACTGGGATGAGCAGTTCTTC.

Concerning this clonotype: This may be a read error: a much more frequent sequence differs by one nucleotide. No conserved phenylalanine or tryptophan ends this CDR3, so it is likely a read error. The V gene is TRBV2, the J gene TRBJ2-2, with D perhaps TRBD2 (5 bases). This CDR3 contains 12 residues. The V end lost 9 bases, the J end lost 6 bases, and 11 bases lay between the germline ends. Germline V gene sequence: CDR1 SNHLY, CDR2 FYNNEI. Written as DNA, the CDR3 is TGTGCCAGGACACTAGGGCCCGGGGAGCTGTTTTCT. Residues: CARTLGPGELFS.

The table lists this clonotype with many counts. The chain employs TRBV11-2 and TRBJ2-1; 11 bases match TRBD1. CDR3 length: 16 residues. Germline V gene sequence: CDR1 SGHAT, CDR2 FQNNGV. The V and J ends lost 2 bases and 5 bases, in that order; junction bases with no gene match: 5. Here the CDR3 reads CASSLLDRGRNNEQFF. DNA for the CDR3: TGTGCCAGCAGCTTATTGGACAGGGGGCGAAACAATGAGCAGTTCTTC.

This clonotype was detected only a few times. The J gene is TRBJ2-1, the V gene TRBV29-1, with a possible D match to TRBD1 (6 bases). The CDR3 runs to 16 residues. The germline V gene has CDR1 SQVTM and CDR2 ANQGSEA. V gave up 7 bases and J gave up 0 bases, with 19 bases separating them. In DNA form, the CDR3 reads TGCAGCGCTCCGGGACACCATTCTAGCTCCTACAATGAGCAGTTCTTC. Translated: CSAPGHHSSSYNEQFF.

This clonotype has at least ten counts. V is TRBV30 and J is TRBJ2-7, with 10 nucleotides matching TRBD2. The germline CDR1 and CDR2 sequences are GTSNPN and SVGIG (reference sequence). The CDR3 length is 14 residues. With V trimmed by 5 bases and J by 2 bases, 6 bases remained unmatched. CDR3 sequence reads: CAWAFSGRPYEQYF. CDR3 sequence (DNA): TGTGCCTGGGCCTTTAGCGGGAGGCCCTACGAGCAGTACTTC.

This clonotype was recorded a few times. The chain couples TRBV7-8 to TRBJ2-3; D unclear. Germline V gene data show CDR1 as SGHVS and CDR2 as FQNEAQ. V lost 7 bases, J lost 0 bases, and 5 bases lay in between. This CDR3 is built from 12 residues. CDR3 sequence: CASKHSTDTQYF. The CDR3 region has the DNA TGTGCCAGCAAGCACAGCACAGATACGCAGTATTTT.

This clonotype came up many times. J is TRBJ2-7 and V is TRBV28; 7 bases fit TRBD1. CDR1 is MDHEN and CDR2 is SYDVKM in the germline V gene. CDR3 length equals 15 residues. V shed 2 bases, J shed 2 bases, and the junction held 6 bases outside the gene matches. CDR3 nucleotide sequence: TGTGCCAGCAGTTTAGGGACAGAAAGGACCTACGAGCAGTACTTC. Amino acid sequence: CASSLGTERTYEQYF. The full variable domain, with the rest looked up from reference TRBV28 and TRBJ2-7, is DVKVTQSSRYLVKRTGEKVFLECVQDMDHENMFWYRQDPGLGLRLIYFSYDVKMKEKGDIPEGYSVSREKKERFSLILESASTNQTSMYLCASSLGTERTYEQYFGPGTRLTVT.

This clonotype occurred many times. CDR3 sequence: CASSAQGRNTEAFF. The CDR3 DNA is TGTGCCAGCAGCGCACAGGGGCGGAACACTGAAGCTTTCTTT. The rearrangement uses TRBV7-2 and TRBJ1-1; the match to TRBD1 covers 7 bases. The CDR3 is 14 amino acids. CDR1 is SGHTA and CDR2 is FQGNSA in the germline V gene. The junction had 4 bases not matched to a gene; V was cut back by 5 bases and J by 1 base.

The V and J genes are TRBV10-3 and TRBJ2-3; the D gene is possibly TRBD2 (6 bases). This CDR3 is built from 14 residues. V dropped 8 bases and J dropped 0 bases, with 12 bases sitting between them. Germline V gene data show CDR1 as ENHRY and CDR2 as SYGVKD. This CDR3 is CAIAKRASTDTQYF. For the CDR3, the DNA is TGTGCCATCGCAAAGCGGGCTAGCACAGATACGCAGTATTTT.

This clonotype has at least ten counts. This chain uses TRBV12-3 or TRBV12-4 with TRBJ1-5, with D uncertain. Trimming took 1 base from V and 7 from J, leaving 14 bases between them. This CDR3 region has 15 residues. The CDR3, as DNA: TGTGCCAGCAGTTTAGGATGGGGTAGTGGACAGCCCCAGCATTTT. Its translation: CASSLGWGSGQPQHF.